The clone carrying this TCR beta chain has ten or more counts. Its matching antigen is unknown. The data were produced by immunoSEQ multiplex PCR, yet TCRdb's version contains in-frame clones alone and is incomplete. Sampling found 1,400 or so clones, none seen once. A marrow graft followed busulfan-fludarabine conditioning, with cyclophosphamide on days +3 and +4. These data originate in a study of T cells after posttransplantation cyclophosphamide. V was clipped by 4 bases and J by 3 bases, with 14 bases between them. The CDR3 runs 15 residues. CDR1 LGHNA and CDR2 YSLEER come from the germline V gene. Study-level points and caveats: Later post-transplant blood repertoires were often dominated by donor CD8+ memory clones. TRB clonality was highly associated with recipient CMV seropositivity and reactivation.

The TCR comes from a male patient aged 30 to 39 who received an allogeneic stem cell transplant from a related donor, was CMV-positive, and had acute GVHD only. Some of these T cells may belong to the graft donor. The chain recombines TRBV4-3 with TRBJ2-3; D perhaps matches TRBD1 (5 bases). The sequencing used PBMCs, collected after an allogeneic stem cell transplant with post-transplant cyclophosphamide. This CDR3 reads CASSLGLYQTDTQYF. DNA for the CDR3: TGCGCCAGCAGCCTGGGGCTCTACCAGACAGATACGCAGTATTTT.